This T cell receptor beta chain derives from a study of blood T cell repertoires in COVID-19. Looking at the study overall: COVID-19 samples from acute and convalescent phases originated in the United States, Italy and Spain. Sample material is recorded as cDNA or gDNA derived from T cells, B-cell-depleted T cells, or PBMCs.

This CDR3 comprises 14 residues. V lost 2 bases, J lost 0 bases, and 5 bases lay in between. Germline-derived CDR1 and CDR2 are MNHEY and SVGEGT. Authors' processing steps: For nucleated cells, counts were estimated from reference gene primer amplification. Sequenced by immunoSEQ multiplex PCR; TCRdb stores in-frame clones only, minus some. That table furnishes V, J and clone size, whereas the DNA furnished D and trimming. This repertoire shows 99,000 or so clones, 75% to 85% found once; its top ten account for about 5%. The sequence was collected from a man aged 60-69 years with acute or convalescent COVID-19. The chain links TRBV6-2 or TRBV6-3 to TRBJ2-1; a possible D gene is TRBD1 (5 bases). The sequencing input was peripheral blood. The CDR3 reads CASSYQGSYNEQFF. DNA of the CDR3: TGTGCCAGCAGTTACCAGGGCTCCTACAATGAGCAGTTCTTC.